A selection of T cell receptor beta chains follows, all from one sample in a study of identical twins. Via MiXCR, TCRdb re-called the 5' RACE reads, giving one row per CDR3 protein. This sample has 130,000 to 150,000 distinct CDR3 sequences, with 3.5% found just once. Sequenced: memory T cells sorted from blood. The receptors were sampled from a man between 18 and 29 years old in good health. The conserved cysteine and the conserved F or W are not part of the CDR3 here.

j_call	v_call	cdr3_aa
TRBJ2-1	TRBV29-1	SVDGQGQYNEQF
TRBJ2-3	TRBV10-3	ATTILAGAGDTQY
TRBJ1-2	TRBV20-1	SAPTGTDGYT
TRBJ1-2	TRBV12-3/TRBV12-4	ASSQQGGALDGYT
TRBJ2-7	TRBV29-1	SVRGQFYEQY
TRBJ2-1	TRBV29-1	SGLANEQF
TRBJ1-1	TRBV9	ASSRDDRNTEAF
TRBJ2-7	TRBV5-1	ASSLGGNAECY
TRBJ1-2	TRBV5-8	ASSWRGVDGYT
TRBJ2-7	TRBV28	ASSLSRYEQY
TRBJ2-5	TRBV12-3/TRBV12-4	ASSLGSGVTETQY
TRBJ1-1	TRBV18	ASSLDSWNTEAF
TRBJ1-1	TRBV24-1	ATSDTWDRATF
TRBJ2-7	TRBV7-2	ASSPWGTYEQY
TRBJ2-7	TRBV5-1	ASSSSSSYEQY